The 20 T cell receptor beta chains below all came from one sample that was sequenced in a study of T-cell memory formation after mild COVID-19. One entry per CDR3 protein results from TCRdb running MiXCR on the 5' RACE reads. Of 140,000 to 150,000 distinct CDR3 sequences listed, about 23% were seen once; the top ten hold roughly 25%. The source material was PBMCs or a T cell subset sorted from them (not recorded which). All receptors come from an adult woman who had mild COVID-19 (a few samples of this study predate the infection). Cell type and time point are not known.

This clonotype was counted only a few times. The rearrangement links TRBV6-2 or TRBV6-3 to TRBJ2-1, with 9 positions matching TRBD2. The CDR3 is 14 amino acids. The germline CDR1 and CDR2 sequences are MNHEY and SVGEGT. J gave up 8 bases and V 6 bases, and 8 bases lay outside the gene matches. The CDR3 loop is CASSHSGSADEQFF. The CDR3 nucleotides are TGTGCCAGCAGCCATAGCGGGAGTGCAGATGAGCAGTTCTTC.

The gene calls are TRBV12-3 or TRBV12-4 and TRBJ2-1; D gene unclear. This CDR3 is 13 amino acids long. Trimming shortened V by 2 bases and J by 6 bases, and 8 bases separated the two germline ends. DNA for the CDR3: TGTGCCAGCAGTTTAACCACGAGCAATGAGCAGTTCTTC. The encoded protein is CASSLTTSNEQFF.

The chain couples TRBV7-9 to TRBJ1-6; D uncertain. The CDR3 covers 21 residues. The germline V gene has CDR1 SEHNR and CDR2 FQNEAQ (reference sequence). V shed 2 bases and J shed 0 bases, with 23 bases lying between them. CDR3 region: CASSLYLVRAGASSYNSPLHF. The CDR3 bases are TGTGCCAGCAGCTTATATCTCGTTCGCGCGGGCGCTAGCTCCTATAATTCACCCCTCCACTTT.

The chain recombines TRBV20-1 with TRBJ1-3, with D perhaps TRBD1 (6 bases). With 2 bases removed from V and 2 bases from J, the gap between germline ends came to 10 bases. Per germline, CDR1 DFQATT and CDR2 SNEGSKA (reference sequence). The CDR3 sequence is 14 residues long. The CDR3 region has the DNA TGCAGTGCTAGAAACAGGGTCGCTGGAAACACCATATATTTT. It yields the protein CSARNRVAGNTIYF.

This clonotype was found a few times. The rearrangement joins TRBV11-2 to TRBJ2-3; D ambiguous. Deletions cut 2 bases from V and 2 bases from J, with 8 bases between. CDR3 length equals 14 residues. Germline V gives CDR1 SGHAT, CDR2 FQNNGV. CDR3 sequence: CASSLQAFTDTQYF. The CDR3 nucleotides are TGTGCCAGCAGCTTACAGGCGTTCACAGATACGCAGTATTTT.

Only a few counts were recorded for this clonotype. This chain links TRBV12-3 or TRBV12-4 with TRBJ2-2; D is unresolved. The germline V and J ends were trimmed by 6 bases and 5 bases, with 10 bases remaining between them. The length of the CDR3 is 13 residues. The CDR3: CASSFHGTGELFF. The CDR3 DNA is TGTGCCAGCAGCTTCCACGGGACCGGGGAGCTGTTTTTT.

This clonotype was seen a few times. J is TRBJ1-2 and V is TRBV2; TRBD1 is a possible D gene (6 bases). The V gene lost 4 bases and the J gene lost 1 base, with 19 bases spanning the gap. The V gene's germline CDR1 is SNHLY and CDR2 FYNNEI. The CDR3 spans 17 residues. CDR3 DNA: TGTGCCAGCAGTGGGTTTTTCCGGGACACGGATAACTATGGCTACACCTTC. Translating it yields CASSGFFRDTDNYGYTF.

This clonotype came up once. This chain links TRBV10-3 with TRBJ2-7; the D gene is possibly TRBD1 (5 bases). V shed 9 bases and J shed 3 bases, with 18 bases lying between them. This CDR3 has 14 residues. Germline assignment: CDR1 ENHRY and CDR2 SYGVKD. DNA for the CDR3: TGTGCCATAAGCTATGGGCTGCAGGGCTACGAGCAGTACTTC. As protein: CAISYGLQGYEQYF.

This clonotype showed up just a few times. The V call is TRBV27, the J call TRBJ1-1, with 11 bases lining up with TRBD1. CDR1 is MNHEY, CDR2 SMNVEV, per germline (reference sequence). The CDR3 is 15 residues long. V dropped 6 bases and J dropped 4; count of bases not matched to a gene: 7. Here the CDR3 DNA reads TGTGCCAGCAGGAGCCCGGGACAGGGGGTCACTGAAGCTTTCTTT. Residues: CASRSPGQGVTEAFF.

Points on this clonotype: This clone may be a read error of a much larger clone one base away. The chain uses TRBV7-9 and TRBJ1-1; the D gene is possibly TRBD1 (5 bases). V was pared by 5 bases and J by 4 bases, with 11 bases between. The CDR3 covers 13 residues. The germline gives CDR1 SEHNR, CDR2 FQNEAQ (reference sequence). The CDR3 DNA sequence: TGTGCCAGCAGCCCGGGGGGGATCACTGAAGCTTTCTTT. Its protein product is CASSPGGITEAFF.

The chain links TRBV4-1 to TRBJ1-2; D is ambiguous. The CDR3 is 14 amino acids. Germline lookup yields CDR1 MGHRA and CDR2 YSYEKL. Trimming took 3 bases from V and 1 from J, leaving 9 bases between them. The chain's CDR3 is CASSHSPGNYGYTF. The CDR3, as DNA: TGCGCCAGCAGCCATTCCCCTGGTAACTATGGCTACACCTTC.

CDR3 sequence (DNA): TGTGCCAGCTCACCAGAAATCTACGAGCAGTACTTC. As protein: CASSPEIYEQYF. This chain links TRBV18 with TRBJ2-7; D is ambiguous. From germline, CDR1 is KGHSH and CDR2 LQKENI. CDR3 size: 12 residues. V lost 2 bases and J lost 3, with 5 bases in between.

This clonotype was detected a few times. This chain connects TRBV29-1 to TRBJ2-2; 10 bases match TRBD2. The J segment lost 1 base and the V segment lost 6 bases, leaving 5 bases of the junction unmatched. CDR1 and CDR2 from the germline V gene are SQVTM and ANQGSEA. This CDR3 comprises 15 residues. The CDR3 here is CSVELAGLNTGELFF. CDR3 DNA: TGCAGCGTGGAACTAGCGGGACTGAACACCGGGGAGCTGTTTTTT.

This rearrangement joins TRBV2 to TRBJ2-1; the D is unclear. Trimming removed 6 bases from V and 4 bases from J, with 13 bases in between. The length of the CDR3 is 14 residues. The germline V gene has CDR1 SNHLY and CDR2 FYNNEI. Here the CDR3 reads CASSAAAGYNEQFF. In DNA form, the CDR3 reads TGTGCCAGCAGCGCCGCGGCCGGTTACAATGAGCAGTTCTTC.

This clonotype is labeled medium-sized. V gene TRBV9 combines with J gene TRBJ1-5, with 8 bases matching TRBD1. This CDR3 region has 14 residues. The V gene end was trimmed by 3 bases and the J gene end by 5 bases; junction bases not matched to a gene: 4. The germline V gene has CDR1 SGDLS and CDR2 YYNGEE. CDR3 nucleotides: TGTGCCAGCAGCGCCGGACAGGGTCATCAGCCCCAGCATTTT. It encodes CASSAGQGHQPQHF.

The chain links TRBV5-5 to TRBJ1-5; D not resolved. This CDR3 contains 14 residues. The germline gives CDR1 SGHKS, CDR2 YYEKEE (reference sequence). Trimming left V 0 bases short and J 1 base short, with 5 bases between. DNA of the CDR3: TGTGCCAGCAGCTTGGTGGTGAGCAATCAGCCCCAGCATTTT. Translating it yields CASSLVVSNQPQHF.

This clonotype was seen a handful of times. The chain employs TRBV24-1 and TRBJ1-2; TRBD1 aligns across 7 bases. The J segment lost 4 bases and the V segment lost 7 bases, leaving 17 bases of the junction unmatched. Germline CDR1 reads KGHDR; CDR2 reads SFDVKD. This CDR3 comprises 17 residues. Here the CDR3 reads CATSAPTGLEVPYGYTF. In DNA form, the CDR3 reads TGTGCCACCAGCGCGCCGACAGGGCTGGAGGTTCCCTATGGCTACACCTTC.

This clonotype has a handful of counts. This chain links TRBV24-1 with TRBJ2-2; no clear D. CDR1 KGHDR and CDR2 SFDVKD come from the germline V gene. This CDR3 has 12 residues. V was shortened by 3 bases and J by 6 bases, with 4 bases between the two germline ends. The CDR3 here is CATSDNPGELFF. The CDR3 nucleotides are TGTGCCACCAGTGATAATCCCGGGGAGCTGTTTTTT.

This clonotype turned up a few times. The chain links TRBV6-5 to TRBJ2-1; D may be TRBD2 (6 bases). Looked up from germline, CDR1 is MNHEY and CDR2 is SVGAGI. The ends were cut back, 9 bases at V and 3 bases at J, with 15 bases in the middle. The CDR3 runs to 14 residues. CDR3 DNA sequence: TGTGCCAGTCACCGGGGGAGAGGCTACAATGAGCAGTTCTTC. Translating gives CASHRGRGYNEQFF.

The V gene is TRBV6-5, the J gene TRBJ2-7; 9 nucleotides agree with TRBD1. The J segment lost 4 bases and the V segment lost 6 bases, leaving 4 bases of the junction unmatched. CDR1 and CDR2 (germline): MNHEY, SVGAGI. This CDR3 has 13 amino acids. CDR3 sequence (DNA): TGTGCCAGCAGCTTACAGGGGGCTTACGAGCAGTACTTC. Translated: CASSLQGAYEQYF.